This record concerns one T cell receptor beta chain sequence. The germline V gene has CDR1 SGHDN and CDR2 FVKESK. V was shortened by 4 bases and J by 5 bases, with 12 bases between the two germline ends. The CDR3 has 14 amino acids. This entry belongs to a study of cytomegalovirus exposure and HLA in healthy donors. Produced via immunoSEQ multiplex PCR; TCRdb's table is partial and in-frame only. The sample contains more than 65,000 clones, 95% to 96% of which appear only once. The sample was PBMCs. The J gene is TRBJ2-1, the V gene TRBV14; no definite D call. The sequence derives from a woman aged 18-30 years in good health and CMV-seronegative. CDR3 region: CASSLRGLNNEQFF. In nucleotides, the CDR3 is TGTGCCAGCAGCCTCCGTGGGCTAAACAATGAGCAGTTCTTC.